These 30 T cell receptor beta chains were sequenced from one sample in a study of shared clonotypes between healthy human individuals. Sequenced by immunoSEQ multiplex PCR; TCRdb stores in-frame clones only, minus some. The data hold roughly 1,000,000 clones, with 78% observed a single time. Sequencing was carried out using memory CD4+ T cells from PBMCs. Subset noted: CD45RA-negative fraction. All receptors come from a man aged 18 to 35 in good health. Some clones in this sample may be carry-over from other donors' samples.

The V gene is TRBV30, the J gene TRBJ1-2; D is perhaps TRBD1 (5 bases). This CDR3 spans 11 amino acids. Germline assignment: CDR1 GTSNPN and CDR2 SVGIG (reference sequence). Trimming stripped 4 bases from V and 8 bases from J, with 11 bases between. The CDR3 DNA reads TGTGCCTGGACAGGGCCTTTCGGCTACACCTTC. Encoded protein: CAWTGPFGYTF.

The genes are TRBV7-9 and TRBJ1-5; perhaps TRBD1 as D (6 bases). The V gene lost 0 bases and the J gene lost 1 base, with 16 bases spanning the gap. This CDR3 region has 18 residues. Germline V gene sequence: CDR1 SEHNR, CDR2 FQNEAQ (reference sequence). CDR3: CASSLARGHTISNQPQHF. In DNA form, the CDR3 reads TGTGCCAGCAGCTTAGCCAGGGGACACACAATAAGCAATCAGCCCCAGCATTTT.

The rearrangement joins TRBV15 to TRBJ2-1; D might be TRBD1 (6 bases). The length of the CDR3 is 16 residues. Trimming shortened V by 5 bases and J by 4 bases, and 18 bases separated the two germline ends. Germline CDR1 is LNHNV and CDR2 is YYDKDF (reference sequence). The CDR3 region is CATSAPGQTAYNEQFF. The CDR3 DNA reads as TGTGCCACCAGCGCTCCGGGACAAACAGCTTACAATGAGCAGTTCTTC.

This clone appeared a few times. This rearrangement joins TRBV7-7 to TRBJ1-1; D not certain. Germline CDR1 reads SSHAT; CDR2 reads FNYEAQ (reference sequence). The CDR3 sequence is 16 residues long. With 5 bases removed from V and 4 bases from J, the gap between germline ends came to 20 bases. The CDR3 sequence: CASSPLGRSTVTEAFF. For the CDR3, the DNA is TGTGCCAGCAGCCCCCTCGGGCGGAGCACTGTCACTGAAGCTTTCTTT.

V gene TRBV7-6 combines with J gene TRBJ1-4; D remains ambiguous. The V end was cut by 5 bases, the J end by 0 bases, with 16 bases between. CDR3 size: 17 residues. Per the germline V gene, CDR1 is SGHVS and CDR2 is FNYEAQ. In nucleotides, the CDR3 is TGTGCCAGCAGCCCCTGGGCCTCCTCGTCAACTAATGAAAAACTGTTTTTT. As protein: CASSPWASSSTNEKLFF.

Turning to this clone: Within the sample, other DNA sequences also encode this same CDR3. CDR3 sequence (DNA): TGTGCCAGCAGCCAAGATTTAGCTCGCTCCTACGAGCAGTACTTC. Amino acids: CASSQDLARSYEQYF. The rearrangement uses TRBV14 and TRBJ2-7; no reliable D call. Germline V gene data show CDR1 as SGHDN and CDR2 as FVKESK. Trimming removed 0 bases from V and 0 bases from J, with 9 bases in between. The CDR3 length is 15 residues.

This clone turned up a few times. CDR3 nucleotides: TGTGCCAGCAGTCGGACCTTCACAGATACGCAGTATTTT. This sequence encodes CASSRTFTDTQYF. The V gene is TRBV7-7, the J gene TRBJ2-3; D not certain. The length of the CDR3 is 13 residues. Germline CDR1 SSHAT, CDR2 FNYEAQ (reference sequence). V gave up 6 bases and J gave up 2 bases, with 9 bases separating them.

In its sample, this clone was seen many times. Distinct nucleotide sequences in the sample also encode this CDR3. The J gene is TRBJ1-2, the V gene TRBV5-1, with no clear D. Trimming took 0 bases from V and 0 from J, leaving 6 bases between them. The length of the CDR3 is 14 residues. CDR1 is SGHRS and CDR2 is YFSETQ in the germline V gene. CDR3 region: CASSLESPNYGYTF. The CDR3, as DNA: TGCGCCAGCAGCTTGGAGTCCCCTAACTATGGCTACACCTTC.

The V and J genes are TRBV5-1 and TRBJ2-3; a possible D gene is TRBD1 (6 bases). Trimming took off 0 bases at V and 4 bases at J, with 18 bases between the two ends. The CDR3 totals 17 residues. The germline gives CDR1 SGHRS, CDR2 YFSETQ. CDR3 bases: TGCGCCAGCAGCTTGGTCACAGGGACCTCCAGCCCAGATACGCAGTATTTT. Translated, it gives CASSLVTGTSSPDTQYF.

This chain links TRBV6-5 with TRBJ2-7; no firm D call. This CDR3 has 11 residues. Trimming stripped 8 bases from V and 12 bases from J, with 17 bases between. Germline CDR1 is MNHEY and CDR2 is SVGAGI. The CDR3 protein is CASSDAVGSYF. The DNA for the CDR3 is TGTGCCAGCTCTGACGCAGTCGGCTCGTACTTC.

V is TRBV9 and J is TRBJ1-2; D unclear. The V and J ends lost 3 bases and 0 bases respectively, with 12 bases between them. CDR1 SGDLS and CDR2 YYNGEE come from the germline V gene. This CDR3 has 15 residues. CDR3 bases: TGTGCCAGCAGCGCCGGATTTTATGCTAACTATGGCTACACCTTC. Protein sequence: CASSAGFYANYGYTF.

Details on this clone: Other DNA sequences in the sample encode the same CDR3. The chain uses TRBV30 and TRBJ1-3, with D hard to call. Trimming removed 0 bases from V and 0 bases from J, with 12 bases in between. The CDR3 runs to 16 residues. Germline-derived CDR1 and CDR2 are GTSNPN and SVGIG (reference sequence). CDR3 DNA: TGTGCCTGGAGTGTCCCCCGCAGCAGCTCTGGAAACACCATATATTTT. Its translation is CAWSVPRSSSGNTIYF. Filled out from reference TRBV30 and TRBJ1-3, the complete variable domain reads SQTIHQWPATLVQPVGSPLSLECTVEGTSNPNLYWYRQAAGRGLQLLFYSVGIGQISSEVPQNLSASRPQDRQFILSSKKLLLSDSGFYLCAWSVPRSSSGNTIYFGEGSWLTVV.

The chain couples TRBV9 to TRBJ2-1; the match to TRBD1 covers 9 bases. Germline CDR1 and CDR2: SGDLS and YYNGEE. The CDR3 loop spans 15 amino acids. The V gene end was trimmed by 0 bases and the J gene end by 5 bases; junction bases not matched to a gene: 3. The CDR3 DNA is TGTGCCAGCAGCGTAGGGGACAGGGCCAACAATGAGCAGTTCTTC. Protein product: CASSVGDRANNEQFF.

This clone has just one count. V usage is TRBV27 and J usage is TRBJ2-1; 16 nucleotides agree with TRBD2. The germline CDR1 and CDR2 sequences are MNHEY and SMNVEV (reference sequence). V lost 1 base and J lost 7; bases outside the gene matches: 10. The length of the CDR3 is 19 residues. Here the CDR3 reads CASSLLGLAGGPMGNEQFF. The CDR3 bases are TGTGCCAGCAGTTTATTGGGACTAGCGGGAGGGCCGATGGGGAATGAGCAGTTCTTC.

The chain combines TRBV29-1 with TRBJ1-2; TRBD1 might be the D (6 bases). The length of the CDR3 is 14 residues. V was clipped by 3 bases and J by 2 bases, with 13 bases between them. Germline CDR1 SQVTM, CDR2 ANQGSEA. The CDR3 coding sequence is TGCAGCGTTGACGCGACAGGAAAGAACTATGGCTACACCTTC. It specifies CSVDATGKNYGYTF. Filled out from reference TRBV29-1 and TRBJ1-2, the complete variable domain reads SAVISQKPSRDICQRGTSLTIQCQVDSQVTMMFWYRQQPGQSLTLIATANQGSEATYESGFVIDKFPISRPNLTFSTLTVSNMSPEDSSIYLCSVDATGKNYGYTFGSGTRLTVV.

The genes are TRBV11-2 and TRBJ2-1, with 10 bases identical to TRBD2. Germline CDR1 is SGHAT and CDR2 is FQNNGV. The CDR3 contains 15 residues. The junction had 5 bases not matched to a gene; V was cut back by 3 bases and J by 6 bases. The CDR3, as DNA: TGTGCCAGCAGCTTCCTCAGCGGGAGGGCCAATGAGCAGTTCTTC. Its translation is CASSFLSGRANEQFF.

As regards this clone: The sample has other DNA sequences that encode this CDR3 too. The CDR3 loop reads CASSLAQGNTEAFF. For the CDR3, the DNA is TGTGCCAGCAGCTTAGCACAGGGGAACACTGAAGCTTTCTTT. The chain employs TRBV7-9 and TRBJ1-1; D possibly corresponds to TRBD1 (6 bases). Germline V gene sequence: CDR1 SEHNR, CDR2 FQNEAQ (reference sequence). The CDR3 runs to 14 residues. Trimming left V 0 bases short and J 1 base short, with 6 bases between. Supplemented by reference TRBV7-9 and TRBJ1-1, the full variable domain reads DTGVSQNPRHKITKRGQNVTFRCDPISEHNRLYWYRQTLGQGPEFLTYFQNEAQLEKSRLLSDRFSAERPKGSFSTLEIQRTEQGDSAMYLCASSLAQGNTEAFFGQGTRLTVV.

CDR3 sequence: CASSYSIQVNTGELFF. The CDR3 nucleotides read TGTGCCAGCAGTTACTCGATCCAGGTTAACACCGGGGAGCTGTTTTTT. The rearrangement uses TRBV6-5 and TRBJ2-2; D is undetermined. Germline assignment: CDR1 MNHEY and CDR2 SVGAGI. The V end was cut by 0 bases, the J end by 2 bases, with 10 bases between. The CDR3 consists of 16 residues.

This chain connects TRBV6-6 to TRBJ2-7; D remains ambiguous. The CDR3 is made up of 13 amino acids. Trimming pared 7 bases from V and 2 bases from J, leaving 12 bases between. The germline V gene encodes CDR1 MNHNY and CDR2 SVGAGI (reference sequence). As DNA, the CDR3 is TGTGCCAGCACTGACGGCTATGCCTACGAGCAGTACTTC. Translated: CASTDGYAYEQYF.

This chain joins TRBV9 and TRBJ2-1; a weak D match, TRBD1 (5 bases). Between the trimmed V and J ends, which lost 0 bases and 1 base, there was a span of 11 bases. Per germline, CDR1 SGDLS and CDR2 YYNGEE. CDR3 length: 16 residues. This CDR3 is CASSVAGQGSYNEQFF. Here the CDR3 DNA reads TGTGCCAGCAGCGTAGCTGGGCAGGGATCCTACAATGAGCAGTTCTTC. Together with reference TRBV9 and TRBJ2-1, the CDR3 gives the full variable domain: DSGVTQTPKHLITATGQRVTLRCSPRSGDLSVYWYQQSLDQGLQFLIQYYNGEERAKGNILERFSAQQFPDLHSELNLSSLELGDSALYFCASSVAGQGSYNEQFFGPGTRLTVL.

The gene calls are TRBV2 and TRBJ2-5; 8 nucleotides align to TRBD1. This CDR3 comprises 15 residues. V trimming: 5 bases; J trimming: 5 bases; junction bases outside the gene matches: 10. Germline CDR1 is SNHLY and CDR2 is FYNNEI. CDR3 residues: CASSPMTGAGETQYF. The CDR3 DNA sequence: TGTGCCAGCAGTCCAATGACAGGGGCGGGGGAGACCCAGTACTTC.

The V and J genes are TRBV4-1 and TRBJ1-1; D ambiguous. Germline CDR1 and CDR2: MGHRA and YSYEKL. The V gene lost 0 bases and the J gene lost 0 bases, with 14 bases spanning the gap. There are 17 residues in the CDR3. CDR3 in DNA: TGCGCCAGCAGCCAAGATGTAGACGGCCCGATGAACACTGAAGCTTTCTTT. This sequence encodes CASSQDVDGPMNTEAFF.

This clone was observed a few times. CDR3 in amino acids: CASSRTGQGLYGYTF. The CDR3 DNA is TGCGCCAGCAGCAGGACCGGACAGGGCCTCTATGGCTACACCTTC. V gene TRBV5-1 combines with J gene TRBJ1-2; 8 nucleotides line up with TRBD1. Per germline, CDR1 SGHRS and CDR2 YFSETQ. The CDR3 covers 15 residues. J was trimmed by 4 bases and V by 4 bases; bases with no gene match: 9.

The chain is built from TRBV7-6 and TRBJ2-4; D not certain. Trimming removed 5 bases from V and 0 bases from J, with 20 bases in between. CDR1 is SGHVS and CDR2 is FNYEAQ in the germline V gene. This CDR3 has 18 residues. The CDR3 reads CASSPRMVGKLAKNIQYF. The CDR3 DNA follows: TGTGCCAGCAGCCCCCGAATGGTCGGAAAACTAGCCAAAAACATTCAGTACTTC.

The chain employs TRBV14 and TRBJ2-3; no firm D call. The CDR3 spans 15 residues. V was cut by 2 bases and J by 0 bases, with 9 bases left in between. Germline assignment: CDR1 SGHDN and CDR2 FVKESK. CDR3 amino acids: CASSQITRSTDTQYF. Written as DNA, the CDR3 is TGTGCCAGCAGCCAAATCACCCGAAGCACAGATACGCAGTATTTT.

The chain employs TRBV7-3 and TRBJ2-7; a possible D gene is TRBD2 (7 bases). Between the trimmed V and J ends, which lost 0 bases and 2 bases, there was a span of 11 bases. The germline V gene has CDR1 SGHTA and CDR2 FQGTGA. The CDR3 runs 15 residues. The CDR3 region has the DNA TGTGCCAGCAGCTTAACGGGGGGGCCCCCCTACGAGCAGTACTTC. Translated, it gives CASSLTGGPPYEQYF.

This clone is a singleton in its sample. The chain employs TRBV19 and TRBJ1-4; possibly TRBD1 for D (6 bases). V shed 4 bases and J shed 8 bases, with 14 bases lying between them. The germline V gene encodes CDR1 LNHDA and CDR2 SQIVND (reference sequence). CDR3 size: 14 residues. The CDR3 DNA reads as TGTGCCAGTAGTAGAGGGACATTTGGGGAAAAACTGTTTTTT. It codes for CASSRGTFGEKLFF.

The chain uses TRBV7-8 and TRBJ1-4; maybe TRBD1 (5 bases). V dropped 7 bases and J dropped 5 bases, with 17 bases sitting between them. The CDR3 covers 15 residues. Germline CDR1 SGHVS, CDR2 FQNEAQ. The CDR3 bases are TGTGCCAGCACCGGCGAGGGACGACACAATGAAAAACTGTTTTTT. Amino acid sequence: CASTGEGRHNEKLFF.

Turning to this clone: This may stem from a read error, because a much larger clone lies one nucleotide away. This chain joins TRBV5-6 and TRBJ1-2; 8 bases map to TRBD1. Losses at the gene ends were 0 bases for V and 4 bases for J; bases not matched to a gene: 8. The V gene's germline CDR1 is SGHDT and CDR2 YYEEEE. This CDR3 has 16 amino acids. The CDR3 DNA reads as TGTGCCAGCAGCTTGGAGACAGGGGTCGGTTTCTATGGCTACACCTTC. Its protein is CASSLETGVGFYGYTF.

This chain uses TRBV7-3 with TRBJ1-2; tentative D call: TRBD1 (6 bases). The CDR3 covers 13 residues. V dropped 3 bases and J dropped 8 bases, with 13 bases sitting between them. Germline assignment: CDR1 SGHTA and CDR2 FQGTGA. The CDR3 region has the DNA TGTGCCAGCAGCTTGGTAGGGGGTGAAGGCTACACCTTC. Its protein product is CASSLVGGEGYTF.